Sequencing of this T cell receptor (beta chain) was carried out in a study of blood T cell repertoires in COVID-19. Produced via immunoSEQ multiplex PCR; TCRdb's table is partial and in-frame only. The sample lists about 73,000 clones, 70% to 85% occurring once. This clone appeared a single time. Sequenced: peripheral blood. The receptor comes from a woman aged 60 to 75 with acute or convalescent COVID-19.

CDR3 in DNA: TGTGCCAGCAGGCGTCCGGGACAGCAAGAGACCCAGTACTTC. This encodes CASRRPGQQETQYF. The genes are TRBV27 and TRBJ2-5; 7 bases are shared with TRBD1. V shed 6 bases, J shed 2 bases, and the junction held 6 bases outside the gene matches. This CDR3 region has 14 residues. Germline CDR1 is MNHEY and CDR2 is SMNVEV (reference sequence).